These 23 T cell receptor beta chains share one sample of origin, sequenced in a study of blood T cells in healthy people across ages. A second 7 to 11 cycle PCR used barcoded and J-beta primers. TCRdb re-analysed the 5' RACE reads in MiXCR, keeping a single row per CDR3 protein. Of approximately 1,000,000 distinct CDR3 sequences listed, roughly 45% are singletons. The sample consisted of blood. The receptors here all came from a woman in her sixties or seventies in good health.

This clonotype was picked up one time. The CDR3 DNA is TGCAGTGCTAGAGTATATGGGCTAGCCGCAGATACGCAGTATTTT. This encodes CSARVYGLAADTQYF. The chain employs TRBV20-1 and TRBJ2-3; D is possibly TRBD2 (5 bases). CDR1 and CDR2 from the germline V gene are DFQATT and SNEGSKA (reference sequence). V was clipped by 1 base and J by 4 bases, with 15 bases between them. The CDR3 totals 15 residues.

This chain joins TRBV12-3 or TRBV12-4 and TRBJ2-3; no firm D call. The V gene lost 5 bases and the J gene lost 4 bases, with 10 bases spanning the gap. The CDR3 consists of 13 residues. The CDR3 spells CASSTERADTQYF. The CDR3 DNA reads TGTGCCAGCAGTACGGAGAGAGCAGATACGCAGTATTTT.

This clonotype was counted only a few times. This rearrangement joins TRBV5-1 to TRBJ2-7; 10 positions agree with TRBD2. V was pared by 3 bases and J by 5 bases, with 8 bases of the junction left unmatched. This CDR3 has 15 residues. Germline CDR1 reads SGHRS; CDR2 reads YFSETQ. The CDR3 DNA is TGCGCCAGCAGCTCCCGAACAGCGGGAGGGAACGAGCAGTACTTC. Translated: CASSSRTAGGNEQYF.

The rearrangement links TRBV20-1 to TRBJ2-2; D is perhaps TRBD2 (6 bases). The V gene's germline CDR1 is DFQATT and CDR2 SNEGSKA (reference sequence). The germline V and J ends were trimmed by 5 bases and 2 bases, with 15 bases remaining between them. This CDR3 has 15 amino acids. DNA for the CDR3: TGCAGTGCTGGGGGGTTGGCGGAAAACACCGGGGAGCTGTTTTTT. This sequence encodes CSAGGLAENTGELFF.

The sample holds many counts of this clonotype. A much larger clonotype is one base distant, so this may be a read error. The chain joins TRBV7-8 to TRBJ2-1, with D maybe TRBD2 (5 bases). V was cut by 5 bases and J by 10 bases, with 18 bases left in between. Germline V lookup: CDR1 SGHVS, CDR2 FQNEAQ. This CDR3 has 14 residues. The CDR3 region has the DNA TGTGCCAGCAGCCCAGCCCCTACTAGGAGCGAGCAGTTCTTC. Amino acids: CASSPAPTRSEQFF.

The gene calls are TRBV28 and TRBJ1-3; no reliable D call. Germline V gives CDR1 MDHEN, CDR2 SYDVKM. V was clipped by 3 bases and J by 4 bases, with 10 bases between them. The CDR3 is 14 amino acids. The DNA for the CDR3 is TGTGCCAGCAGTTTTGGAGGGCGCGGAAACACCATATATTTT. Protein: CASSFGGRGNTIYF.

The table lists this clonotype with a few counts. CDR3 nucleotides: TGTGCCAGCAGACTGACAGGGGGTCGTTCTGGGGCCAACGTCCTGACTTTC. This translates into CASRLTGGRSGANVLTF. The chain links TRBV6-1 to TRBJ2-6; 9 nucleotides match TRBD1. This CDR3 is built from 17 residues. J lost 1 base, V lost 6 bases, and 7 bases had no gene match. CDR1 is MNHNS and CDR2 is SASEGT in the germline V gene.

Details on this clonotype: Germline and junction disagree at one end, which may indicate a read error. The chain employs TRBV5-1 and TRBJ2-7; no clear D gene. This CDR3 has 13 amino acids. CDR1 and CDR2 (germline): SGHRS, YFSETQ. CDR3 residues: CASLQHRTYEQYF. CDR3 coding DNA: TGCGCCAGCCTTCAGCACCGGACCTACGAACAGTACTTC.

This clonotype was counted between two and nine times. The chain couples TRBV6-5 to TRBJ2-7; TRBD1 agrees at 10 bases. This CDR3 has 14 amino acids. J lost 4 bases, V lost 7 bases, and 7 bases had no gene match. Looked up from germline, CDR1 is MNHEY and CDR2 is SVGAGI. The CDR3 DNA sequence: TGTGCCAGCACCAAACCGGGACAGGGGTACGAGCAGTACTTC. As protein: CASTKPGQGYEQYF.

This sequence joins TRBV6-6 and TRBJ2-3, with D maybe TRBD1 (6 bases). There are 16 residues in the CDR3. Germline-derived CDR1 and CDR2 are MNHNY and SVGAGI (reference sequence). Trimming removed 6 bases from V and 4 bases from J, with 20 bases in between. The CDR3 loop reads CASSEKAGTKADTQYF. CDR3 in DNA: TGTGCCAGCAGCGAGAAAGCCGGGACAAAAGCAGATACGCAGTATTTT.

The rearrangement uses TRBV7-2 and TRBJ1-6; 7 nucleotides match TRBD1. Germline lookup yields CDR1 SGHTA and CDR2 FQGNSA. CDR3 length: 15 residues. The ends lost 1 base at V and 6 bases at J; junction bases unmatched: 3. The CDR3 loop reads CASSLVGQVNSPLHF. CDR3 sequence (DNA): TGTGCCAGCAGCTTAGTTGGACAGGTTAATTCACCCCTCCACTTT.

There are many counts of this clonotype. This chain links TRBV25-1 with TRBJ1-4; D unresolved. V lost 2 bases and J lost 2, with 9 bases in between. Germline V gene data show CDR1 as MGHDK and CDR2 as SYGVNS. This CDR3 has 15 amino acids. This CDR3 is CASSEIRSTNEKLFF. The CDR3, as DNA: TGTGCCAGCAGTGAAATAAGGTCCACTAATGAAAAACTGTTTTTT.

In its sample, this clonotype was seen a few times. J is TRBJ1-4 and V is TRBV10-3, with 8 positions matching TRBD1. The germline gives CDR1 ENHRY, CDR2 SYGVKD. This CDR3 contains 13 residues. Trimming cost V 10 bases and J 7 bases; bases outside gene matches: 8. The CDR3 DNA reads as TGTGCCACCCGACCGGGACAGGCTGAAAAACTGTTTTTT. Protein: CATRPGQAEKLFF.

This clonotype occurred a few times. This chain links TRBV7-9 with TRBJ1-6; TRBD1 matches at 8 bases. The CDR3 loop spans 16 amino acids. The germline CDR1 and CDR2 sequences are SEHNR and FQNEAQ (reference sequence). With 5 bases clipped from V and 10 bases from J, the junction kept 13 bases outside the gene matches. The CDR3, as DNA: TGTGCCAGCAGCAGTACAGGGGGTGAAACGGGCTCACCCCTCCACTTT. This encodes CASSSTGGETGSPLHF.

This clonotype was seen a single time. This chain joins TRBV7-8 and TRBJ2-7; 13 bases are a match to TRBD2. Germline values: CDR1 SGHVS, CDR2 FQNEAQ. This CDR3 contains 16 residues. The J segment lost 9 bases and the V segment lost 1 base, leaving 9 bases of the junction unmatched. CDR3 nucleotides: TGTGCCAGCAGCTTAGGACTAGCGGGAGGCTCGCGCGGGCAGTACTTC. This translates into CASSLGLAGGSRGQYF.

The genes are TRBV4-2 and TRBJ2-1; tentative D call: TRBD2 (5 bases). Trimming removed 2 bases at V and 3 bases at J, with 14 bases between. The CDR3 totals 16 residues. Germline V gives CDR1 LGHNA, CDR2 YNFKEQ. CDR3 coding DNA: TGTGCCAGCAGCCAAAGAGCAAATCGGGGCTACAATGAGCAGTTCTTC. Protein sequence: CASSQRANRGYNEQFF.

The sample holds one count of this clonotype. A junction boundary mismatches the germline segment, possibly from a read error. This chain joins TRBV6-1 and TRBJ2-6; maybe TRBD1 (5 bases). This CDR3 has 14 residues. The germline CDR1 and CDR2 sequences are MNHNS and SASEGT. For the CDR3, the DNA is TGTGCCAGCAGTACAGCCTCTGGGGCCGACGTCCTGACTTTC. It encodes CASSTASGADVLTF.

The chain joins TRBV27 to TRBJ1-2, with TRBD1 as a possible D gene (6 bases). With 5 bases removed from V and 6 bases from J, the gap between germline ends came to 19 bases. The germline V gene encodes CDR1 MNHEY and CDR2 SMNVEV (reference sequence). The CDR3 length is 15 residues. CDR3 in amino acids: CASSAGGGRHHGYTF. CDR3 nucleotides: TGTGCCAGCAGTGCCGGGGGGGGCAGACACCATGGCTACACCTTC.

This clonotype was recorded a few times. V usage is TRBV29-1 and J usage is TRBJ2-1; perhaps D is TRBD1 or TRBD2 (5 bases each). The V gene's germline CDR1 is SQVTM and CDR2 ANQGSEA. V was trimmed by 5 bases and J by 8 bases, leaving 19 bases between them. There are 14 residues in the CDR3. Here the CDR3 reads CSVPGTAGADEQFF. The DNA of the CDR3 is TGCAGCGTTCCGGGGACGGCTGGAGCAGATGAGCAGTTCTTC.

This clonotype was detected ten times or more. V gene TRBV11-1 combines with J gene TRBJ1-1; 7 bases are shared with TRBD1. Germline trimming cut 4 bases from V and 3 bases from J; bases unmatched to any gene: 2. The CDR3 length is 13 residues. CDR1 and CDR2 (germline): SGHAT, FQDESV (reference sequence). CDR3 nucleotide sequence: TGTGCCAGCAGCTACCAGGGGGACACTGAAGCTTTCTTT. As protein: CASSYQGDTEAFF.

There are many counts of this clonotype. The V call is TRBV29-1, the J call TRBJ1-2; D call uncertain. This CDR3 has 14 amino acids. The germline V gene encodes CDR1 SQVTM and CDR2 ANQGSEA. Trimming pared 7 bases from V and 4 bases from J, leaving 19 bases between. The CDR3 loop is CSAASSQRSYGYTF. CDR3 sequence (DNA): TGCAGCGCCGCCTCCTCCCAGCGTTCCTATGGCTACACCTTC. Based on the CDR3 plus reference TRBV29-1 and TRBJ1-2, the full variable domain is SAVISQKPSRDICQRGTSLTIQCQVDSQVTMMFWYRQQPGQSLTLIATANQGSEATYESGFVIDKFPISRPNLTFSTLTVSNMSPEDSSIYLCSAASSQRSYGYTFGSGTRLTVV.

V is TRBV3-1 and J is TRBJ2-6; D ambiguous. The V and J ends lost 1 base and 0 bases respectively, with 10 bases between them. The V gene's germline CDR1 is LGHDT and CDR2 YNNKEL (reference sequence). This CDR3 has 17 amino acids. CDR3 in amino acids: CASSQVMGFSGANVLTF. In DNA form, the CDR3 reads TGTGCCAGCAGCCAAGTTATGGGGTTCTCTGGGGCCAACGTCCTGACTTTC.

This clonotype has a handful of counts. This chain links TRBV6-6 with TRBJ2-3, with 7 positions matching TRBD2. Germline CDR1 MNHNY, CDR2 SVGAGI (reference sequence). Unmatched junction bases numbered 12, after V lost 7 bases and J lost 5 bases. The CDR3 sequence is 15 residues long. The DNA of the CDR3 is TGTGCCAGCAAGACGGGGCGGGAGTCGGTAGATACGCAGTATTTT. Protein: CASKTGRESVDTQYF.